The 22 T cell receptor beta chains listed next were all sequenced from one sample in a study of cytomegalovirus exposure and HLA in healthy donors. The PCR ran on 60 Vbeta and 13 Jbeta primers. Sequenced by immunoSEQ multiplex PCR; TCRdb stores in-frame clones only, minus some. Of 100,000 to 150,000 clones listed, roughly 80% are singletons. Sequencing was done on a sample of PBMCs. All receptors come from a woman aged 40 to 50 in good health and CMV-seronegative.

The chain links TRBV5-6 to TRBJ2-3, with 10 bases matching TRBD2. Trimming removed 3 bases from V and 5 bases from J; junction bases left unmatched: 3. CDR1 is SGHDT and CDR2 is YYEEEE in the germline V gene. This CDR3 contains 14 residues. The DNA of the CDR3 is TGTGCCAGCAGCTCCCGGACTAGCGGAGATACGCAGTATTTT. This sequence encodes CASSSRTSGDTQYF.

This chain joins TRBV5-1 and TRBJ1-2, with 7 bases identical to TRBD1. The CDR3 has 15 amino acids. Germline lookup yields CDR1 SGHRS and CDR2 YFSETQ. V was clipped by 1 base and J by 7 bases; unmatched bases: 10. The CDR3 loop is CASSLSATGESGYTF. CDR3 sequence (DNA): TGCGCCAGCAGCTTGTCAGCAACAGGGGAGAGTGGCTACACCTTC.

The chain couples TRBV6-5 to TRBJ1-5; D remains unclear. Per germline, CDR1 MNHEY and CDR2 SVGAGI. The V end was cut by 5 bases, the J end by 5 bases, with 10 bases between. This CDR3 has 13 amino acids. This chain's CDR3 is CASSESSDQPQHF. The CDR3 coding sequence is TGTGCCAGCAGTGAAAGTTCAGATCAGCCCCAGCATTTT.

Here the CDR3 reads CASSLRGPSSYEQYF. CDR3 DNA: TGTGCCAGCAGTTTAAGGGGCCCCAGCTCCTACGAGCAGTACTTC. This rearrangement joins TRBV27 to TRBJ2-7, with a tentative D call TRBD1 (5 bases). Deletions cut 2 bases from V and 0 bases from J, with 11 bases between. Germline assignment: CDR1 MNHEY and CDR2 SMNVEV (reference sequence). This CDR3 has 15 residues.

The chain employs TRBV25-1 and TRBJ2-1; D is uncertain. The CDR3 is 13 amino acids. V was pared by 10 bases and J by 1 base, with 11 bases between. Germline V CDR1 and CDR2: MGHDK, SYGVNS. CDR3: CATESRSYNEQFF. The DNA for the CDR3 is TGTGCCACCGAGAGCAGGTCCTACAATGAGCAGTTCTTC.

This chain uses TRBV5-1 with TRBJ2-7; unclear D gene. With 0 bases removed from V and 3 bases from J, the gap between germline ends came to 7 bases. CDR3 length equals 13 residues. Looked up from germline, CDR1 is SGHRS and CDR2 is YFSETQ. In DNA form, the CDR3 reads TGCGCCAGCAGCTTGGCCCAGTTCTACGAGCAGTACTTC. Translating gives CASSLAQFYEQYF.

The CDR3 loop is CASTEAGGNYNEQFF. CDR3 nucleotide sequence: TGTGCCAGCACCGAAGCGGGGGGGAACTACAATGAGCAGTTCTTC. J is TRBJ2-1 and V is TRBV6-1; 10 nucleotides match TRBD2. The CDR3 extends over 15 amino acids. CDR1 is MNHNS and CDR2 is SASEGT in the germline V gene. The J segment lost 3 bases and the V segment lost 7 bases, leaving 6 bases of the junction unmatched.

The CDR3, as DNA: TGTGCCAGCAGCTTAGTATCCCGGGAGGGAGAGCAGTACTTC. This gives the protein CASSLVSREGEQYF. The J gene is TRBJ2-7, the V gene TRBV7-9, with 8 bases aligning to TRBD2. The ends lost 1 base at V and 7 bases at J; junction bases unmatched: 6. The CDR3 is made up of 14 amino acids. Germline CDR1 SEHNR, CDR2 FQNEAQ (reference sequence).

J is TRBJ2-2 and V is TRBV5-1; D is perhaps TRBD2 (7 bases). This CDR3 spans 16 amino acids. The germline V gene has CDR1 SGHRS and CDR2 YFSETQ. Trimming shortened V by 4 bases and J by 4 bases, and 17 bases separated the two germline ends. The CDR3 DNA follows: TGCGCCAGCAGCCCGACACGGGGGGCTGGCACCGGGGAGCTGTTTTTT. Amino acids: CASSPTRGAGTGELFF.

This rearrangement joins TRBV2 to TRBJ2-7, with 8 bases matching TRBD1. The CDR3 contains 16 residues. Germline V lookup: CDR1 SNHLY, CDR2 FYNNEI. V lost 6 bases and J lost 3; bases outside the gene matches: 13. This chain's CDR3 is CASRERPGQGYYEQYF. The CDR3 DNA follows: TGTGCCAGCAGGGAAAGACCTGGACAGGGTTACTACGAGCAGTACTTC.

The genes are TRBV28 and TRBJ2-1; 9 bases line up with TRBD1. This CDR3 contains 15 residues. Germline lookup yields CDR1 MDHEN and CDR2 SYDVKM. The V and J ends lost 5 bases and 8 bases, in that order; junction bases with no gene match: 10. The CDR3 spells CASSTPGQGIYEQFF. CDR3 bases: TGTGCCAGCAGTACCCCGGGACAGGGTATCTATGAGCAGTTCTTC.

The rearrangement uses TRBV28 and TRBJ2-7; 14 bases line up with TRBD2. The CDR3 has 21 residues. CDR1 is MDHEN, CDR2 SYDVKM, per germline. J lost 0 bases, V lost 7 bases, and 20 bases had no gene match. DNA for the CDR3: TGTGCCAGCACCCCCGGACTAGCGGGAGGTTCTACTTCGGCACTCTCCTACGAGCAGTACTTC. Translation gives CASTPGLAGGSTSALSYEQYF.

The chain uses TRBV28 and TRBJ2-5; 8 nucleotides line up with TRBD2. This CDR3 spans 14 amino acids. Per the germline V gene, CDR1 is MDHEN and CDR2 is SYDVKM. Unmatched junction bases numbered 6, after V lost 5 bases and J lost 4 bases. The CDR3 loop is CASSAPLAVETQYF. For the CDR3, the DNA is TGTGCCAGCAGTGCCCCACTAGCGGTAGAGACCCAGTACTTC. The entire variable domain, with the rest obtained from reference TRBV28 and TRBJ2-5, is as follows: DVKVTQSSRYLVKRTGEKVFLECVQDMDHENMFWYRQDPGLGLRLIYFSYDVKMKEKGDIPEGYSVSREKKERFSLILESASTNQTSMYLCASSAPLAVETQYFGPGTRLLVL.

This clone was recorded once. The V gene is TRBV6-5, the J gene TRBJ1-6; no clear D. V shed 4 bases and J shed 7 bases, with 8 bases lying between them. Germline CDR1 reads MNHEY; CDR2 reads SVGAGI. The CDR3 is made up of 13 amino acids. Here the CDR3 DNA reads TGTGCCAGCAGTTTCAGGCGCAATTCACCCCTCCACTTT. This codes for CASSFRRNSPLHF.

V is TRBV7-9 and J is TRBJ2-5; 8 nucleotides agree with TRBD2. The assigned J gene may be wrong: the sequence end matches TRBJ2-7 better. The CDR3 is 15 amino acids. Germline values: CDR1 SEHNR, CDR2 FQNEAQ (reference sequence). CDR3 amino acids: CASSLSGGRSYEQYF. The CDR3 DNA follows: TGTGCCAGCAGCTTATCGGGAGGGCGCTCCTACGAGCAGTACTTC.

The chain employs TRBV9 and TRBJ2-7; D may be TRBD2 (6 bases). Trimming left V 4 bases short and J 2 bases short, with 13 bases between. The CDR3 has 14 residues. The germline V gene has CDR1 SGDLS and CDR2 YYNGEE. CDR3 amino acids: CASSPKRAPYEQYF. CDR3 sequence (DNA): TGTGCCAGCAGCCCCAAGCGGGCCCCCTACGAGCAGTACTTC.

The V gene is TRBV29-1, the J gene TRBJ1-5; TRBD1 agrees at 7 bases. J gave up 5 bases and V 5 bases, and 6 bases lay outside the gene matches. The CDR3 is 13 amino acids. Germline V lookup: CDR1 SQVTM, CDR2 ANQGSEA. The CDR3 DNA sequence: TGCAGCGTTACAGGGGCAAGCGATCAGCCCCAGCATTTT. It codes for CSVTGASDQPQHF.

The rearrangement links TRBV5-1 to TRBJ1-1; 7 positions agree with TRBD1. Germline V gene data show CDR1 as SGHRS and CDR2 as YFSETQ. V dropped 5 bases and J dropped 0; count of bases not matched to a gene: 4. This CDR3 spans 14 amino acids. The CDR3 loop reads CASSTGAMNTEAFF. The CDR3 coding sequence is TGCGCCAGCAGTACAGGGGCTATGAACACTGAAGCTTTCTTT.

This clone was observed a few times. The rearrangement joins TRBV6-4 to TRBJ2-5, with D tentatively TRBD1 (5 bases). V was trimmed by 3 bases and J by 5 bases, leaving 16 bases between them. CDR1 and CDR2 from the germline V gene are MRHNA and SNTAGT. The CDR3 consists of 15 residues. The CDR3 region is CASSEGQGGVETQYF. The CDR3 DNA reads as TGTGCCAGCAGTGAAGGGCAGGGCGGCGTGGAGACCCAGTACTTC.

This clone was counted a single time. The rearrangement links TRBV29-1 to TRBJ1-2; D perhaps matches TRBD1 (6 bases). Trimming left V 4 bases short and J 5 bases short, with 14 bases between. The CDR3 runs to 13 residues. The germline V gene has CDR1 SQVTM and CDR2 ANQGSEA. The CDR3 protein is CSVGQKGGYGYTF. CDR3 coding DNA: TGCAGCGTTGGCCAAAAAGGGGGTTATGGCTACACCTTC.

The V and J genes are TRBV9 and TRBJ1-1; no firm D call. Trimming cost V 4 bases and J 4 bases, with 17 bases left between them. Germline V gives CDR1 SGDLS, CDR2 YYNGEE. The CDR3 covers 15 residues. The CDR3 sequence is CASSPREPRSTEAFF. In nucleotides, the CDR3 is TGTGCCAGCAGCCCCCGGGAACCAAGGAGCACTGAAGCTTTCTTT.

This clone showed up many times. The chain joins TRBV28 to TRBJ2-5; a possible D gene is TRBD1 (5 bases). The CDR3 contains 12 residues. V lost 5 bases and J lost 2, with 6 bases in between. Germline assignment: CDR1 MDHEN and CDR2 SYDVKM. CDR3 loop: CASSPGQETQYF. CDR3 bases: TGTGCCAGCAGTCCAGGGCAAGAGACCCAGTACTTC.